A selection of T cell receptor beta chains follows, all from one sample in a study of blood T cell repertoires in COVID-19. Clones were sequenced by immunoSEQ multiplex PCR, and TCRdb holds only the in-frame ones, with some missing. This table has nearly 40,000 clones, about four fifths appearing once. Sequenced sample: peripheral blood. Receptors originate from a man of 80 years or more with active or convalescent COVID-19. The CDR3 runs from the conserved cysteine through the conserved F or W. Fields, in order: J gene, CDR3 length, D gene, V gene, clone size, CDR3 protein, CDR3 DNA. A D gene is named only where the DNA matches it firmly. Rows give clone size only sometimes, using once, few, many, or a class for an expanded clone.

j_call: TRBJ2-5; cdr3_length: 16; d_call: NA; v_call: TRBV4-1; clone_size: NA; cdr3_aa: CASSQGRGELQETQYF; cdr3_nt: TGCGCCAGCAGCCAAGGCAGGGGAGAACTCCAAGAGACCCAGTACTTC
j_call: TRBJ2-4; cdr3_length: 12; d_call: NA; v_call: TRBV2; clone_size: NA; cdr3_aa: CASTSIKNIQYF; cdr3_nt: TGTGCCAGCACCTCTATCAAAAACATTCAGTACTTC
j_call: TRBJ2-1; cdr3_length: 17; d_call: TRBD2; v_call: TRBV19; clone_size: NA; cdr3_aa: CASSLPGLAGGPNEQFF; cdr3_nt: TGTGCCAGTAGTCTACCGGGACTAGCGGGAGGGCCGAATGAGCAGTTCTTC
j_call: TRBJ2-3; cdr3_length: 15; d_call: TRBD2; v_call: TRBV6-5; clone_size: NA; cdr3_aa: CASRPGLSSTDTQYF; cdr3_nt: TGTGCCAGCAGGCCGGGACTATCAAGCACAGATACGCAGTATTTT
j_call: TRBJ1-1; cdr3_length: 14; d_call: TRBD1; v_call: TRBV6-5; clone_size: NA; cdr3_aa: CASSFKGAPTEAFF; cdr3_nt: TGTGCCAGCAGTTTTAAGGGGGCGCCCACTGAAGCTTTCTTT
j_call: TRBJ1-2; cdr3_length: 14; d_call: TRBD1; v_call: TRBV24-1; clone_size: NA; cdr3_aa: CATSDWDRLYGYTF; cdr3_nt: TGTGCCACCAGTGACTGGGACAGGCTCTATGGCTACACCTTC
j_call: TRBJ1-4; cdr3_length: 17; d_call: NA; v_call: TRBV3-1/TRBV3-2; clone_size: NA; cdr3_aa: CASSPEGDRSTNEKLFF; cdr3_nt: TGTGCCAGCAGCCCGGAAGGTGACAGGAGCACTAATGAAAAACTGTTTTTT
j_call: TRBJ2-3; cdr3_length: 12; d_call: NA; v_call: TRBV5-6; clone_size: NA; cdr3_aa: CASGQGGHTQYF; cdr3_nt: TGTGCCAGCGGTCAGGGGGGACATACGCAGTATTTT
j_call: TRBJ1-5; cdr3_length: 14; d_call: NA; v_call: TRBV2; clone_size: NA; cdr3_aa: CASSADRGNQPQHF; cdr3_nt: TGTGCCAGCAGTGCGGACAGAGGCAATCAGCCCCAGCATTTT
j_call: TRBJ1-2; cdr3_length: 16; d_call: TRBD1; v_call: TRBV6-1; clone_size: NA; cdr3_aa: CASSDGTGAGLSGYTF; cdr3_nt: TGTGCCAGCAGTGACGGGACAGGGGCCGGACTATCTGGCTACACCTTC
j_call: TRBJ2-7; cdr3_length: 14; d_call: TRBD1; v_call: TRBV7-9; clone_size: NA; cdr3_aa: CASSLGQKSYEQYF; cdr3_nt: TGTGCCAGCAGCCTGGGACAGAAGTCCTACGAGCAGTACTTC
j_call: TRBJ1-6; cdr3_length: 15; d_call: NA; v_call: TRBV4-2; clone_size: NA; cdr3_aa: CASSQETATHSPLHF; cdr3_nt: TGTGCCAGCAGCCAGGAGACAGCGACCCATTCACCCCTCCACTTT
j_call: TRBJ2-4; cdr3_length: 15; d_call: NA; v_call: TRBV7-9; clone_size: NA; cdr3_aa: CASSVAFLAKNIQYF; cdr3_nt: TGTGCCAGCAGCGTAGCGTTTCTAGCCAAAAACATTCAGTACTTC
j_call: TRBJ2-3; cdr3_length: 12; d_call: NA; v_call: TRBV2; clone_size: NA; cdr3_aa: CASSDRQGGQYF; cdr3_nt: TGTGCCAGCAGTGATCGTCAGGGTGGGCAGTATTTT
j_call: TRBJ1-1; cdr3_length: 14; d_call: NA; v_call: TRBV7-9; clone_size: few; cdr3_aa: CASRGGRGNTEAFF; cdr3_nt: TGTGCCAGCAGGGGAGGACGAGGGAACACTGAAGCTTTCTTT
j_call: TRBJ2-7; cdr3_length: 15; d_call: TRBD1; v_call: TRBV27; clone_size: NA; cdr3_aa: CASSQPGTGAYEQYF; cdr3_nt: TGTGCCAGCTCTCAGCCCGGGACAGGGGCCTACGAGCAGTACTTC
j_call: TRBJ2-3; cdr3_length: 16; d_call: TRBD2; v_call: TRBV5-4; clone_size: once; cdr3_aa: CASSPGTSGIADTQYF; cdr3_nt: TGTGCCAGCAGCCCCGGGACTAGCGGGATCGCAGATACGCAGTATTTT
j_call: TRBJ1-1; cdr3_length: 14; d_call: NA; v_call: TRBV11-2; clone_size: NA; cdr3_aa: CASSLDRGDTEAFF; cdr3_nt: TGTGCCAGCAGCTTAGATCGGGGGGACACTGAAGCTTTCTTT
j_call: TRBJ2-3; cdr3_length: 15; d_call: TRBD2; v_call: TRBV6-5; clone_size: NA; cdr3_aa: CASSYSTSGKDTQYF; cdr3_nt: TGTGCCAGCAGTTACTCTACTAGCGGAAAAGATACGCAGTATTTT
j_call: TRBJ2-5; cdr3_length: 16; d_call: TRBD1; v_call: TRBV5-1; clone_size: NA; cdr3_aa: CASRRRLGTGLETQYF; cdr3_nt: TGCGCCAGCAGGCGACGTCTAGGGACAGGGCTAGAGACCCAGTACTTC
j_call: TRBJ2-1; cdr3_length: 16; d_call: TRBD1; v_call: TRBV15; clone_size: NA; cdr3_aa: CATSRGRDRGQDEQFF; cdr3_nt: TGTGCCACCAGCAGAGGCCGGGACAGGGGGCAAGATGAGCAGTTCTTC
j_call: TRBJ2-7; cdr3_length: 11; d_call: NA; v_call: TRBV12-3/TRBV12-4; clone_size: NA; cdr3_aa: CASSLSREQYF; cdr3_nt: TGTGCCAGCAGTTTGTCGAGGGAGCAGTACTTC